A single sample gave rise to the 4 T cell receptor beta chains below, sequenced in a study of post-analysis software for immune sequencing data (dated by TCRdb to between 2014 and 2017). Broad study findings and their caveats: About 5 TRBV segments, including TRBV5-6, TRBV5-1 and TRBV20-1, were significantly more frequent in patients than controls.

Their antigens are not known. Library prep was done by PCR. The instrument given in TCRdb is Illumina HiSeq 2500. Unique molecular identifiers were incorporated into TCR beta cDNA libraries to reduce PCR and sequencing biases. TCRdb ran its own pipeline on the public reads, namely fastp trimming at Q25 and MiXCR clone calling, and kept in-frame beta chains. Entries that share a CDR3 protein sequence are merged under the most common genes and DNA. The sample has around 440,000 distinct CDR3 sequences on record, less than 45% of them singletons. Around 10% of the sample lies in the top ten. The sequenced sample consisted of blood. These receptor sequences come from a girl aged 5-17 years with multiple sclerosis.

The rearrangement links TRBV6-6 to TRBJ2-6; D possibly matches TRBD1 or TRBD2 (5 bases each). The CDR3 consists of 15 residues. Trimming stripped 2 bases from V and 2 bases from J, with 7 bases between. Germline assignment: CDR1 MNHNY and CDR2 SVGAGI (reference sequence). Here the CDR3 reads CASSYGGTGANVLTF. The CDR3 region has the DNA TGTGCCAGCAGTTACGGGGGTACTGGGGCCAACGTCCTGACTTTC.

This clonotype has a handful of counts. Being one base from a much bigger clone, this may be a read error. V is TRBV3-1 and J is TRBJ2-4; 8 positions match TRBD2. Matching the DNA end better, TRBJ2-7 makes the J call doubtful. Germline-derived CDR1 and CDR2 are LGHDT and YNNKEL (reference sequence). This CDR3 comprises 18 residues. CDR3 in DNA: TGTGCCGGCAGCCAAGAGGGAGTTTCCGGGAGGGGAATCTACGAGCAGTACTTC. Encoded protein: CAGSQEGVSGRGIYEQYF.

Notes on this clonotype: One junction end does not reproduce the germline sequence, and a read error may be involved. The V and J genes are TRBV7-9 and TRBJ2-3, with 7 bases matching TRBD1. The CDR3 covers 15 residues. Per germline, CDR1 SEHNR and CDR2 FQNEAQ (reference sequence). This CDR3 is CASSFRELGTDAQYF. CDR3 bases: TGTGCCAGCAGCTTCAGGGAGTTAGGGACAGATGCGCAGTATTTT.

This clonotype was counted only a few times. The V and J genes are TRBV20-1 and TRBJ1-5; 8 positions match TRBD1. The V gene end was trimmed by 0 bases and the J gene end by 1 base; junction bases not matched to a gene: 8. Germline values: CDR1 DFQATT, CDR2 SNEGSKA (reference sequence). The CDR3 spans 17 residues. The CDR3 loop is CSARDPQGAVSNQPQHF. The CDR3 DNA is TGCAGTGCTAGAGACCCTCAGGGGGCGGTAAGCAATCAGCCCCAGCATTTT.